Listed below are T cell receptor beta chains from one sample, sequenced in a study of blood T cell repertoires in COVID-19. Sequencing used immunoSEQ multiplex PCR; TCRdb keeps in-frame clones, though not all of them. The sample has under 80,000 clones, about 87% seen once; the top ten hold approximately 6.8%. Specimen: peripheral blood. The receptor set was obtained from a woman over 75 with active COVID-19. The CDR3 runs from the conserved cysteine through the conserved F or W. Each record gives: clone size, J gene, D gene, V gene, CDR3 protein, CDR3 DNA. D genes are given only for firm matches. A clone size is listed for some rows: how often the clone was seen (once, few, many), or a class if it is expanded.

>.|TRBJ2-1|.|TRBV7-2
CASSLAREVEQFF
TGTGCCAGCAGCTTAGCCCGGGAAGTTGAGCAGTTCTTC
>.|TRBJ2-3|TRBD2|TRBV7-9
CASSLDGLAGRDTQYF
TGTGCCAGCAGTTTAGATGGACTAGCGGGGAGGGATACGCAGTATTTT
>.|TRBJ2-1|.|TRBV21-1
CASSKGHSGTSYNEQFF
TGTGCCAGCAGCAAAGGTCATAGCGGGACTTCCTACAATGAGCAGTTCTTC
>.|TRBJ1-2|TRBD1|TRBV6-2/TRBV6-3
CASTPHDRVSGYTF
TGTGCCAGCACCCCTCATGACAGGGTATCTGGCTACACCTTC
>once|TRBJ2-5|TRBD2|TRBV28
CASRRDKGLSGSQETQYF
TGTGCCTCGAGAAGGGACAAAGGGTTAAGCGGGAGTCAAGAGACCCAGTACTTC
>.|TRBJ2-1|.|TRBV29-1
CSVEVRRARSSYNEQFF
TGCAGCGTTGAAGTAAGGCGAGCAAGGAGCTCCTACAATGAGCAGTTCTTC
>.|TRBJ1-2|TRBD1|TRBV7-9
CASSLPAGGGYTF
TGTGCCAGCAGCTTACCGGCAGGGGGAGGCTACACCTTC
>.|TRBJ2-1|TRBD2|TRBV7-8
CASRPLSGGFNEQFF
TGTGCCAGCAGACCTCTCTCGGGAGGGTTCAATGAGCAGTTCTTC
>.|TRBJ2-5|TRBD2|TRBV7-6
CASSSGGLAGDETQYF
TGTGCCAGCAGCTCCGGAGGGCTAGCGGGAGACGAGACCCAGTACTTC
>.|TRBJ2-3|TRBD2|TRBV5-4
CASSFRAGVGDTQYF
TGTGCCAGCAGCTTCCGAGCGGGAGTAGGAGATACGCAGTATTTT
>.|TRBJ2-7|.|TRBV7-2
CASSSQPPYEQYF
TGTGCCAGCAGCTCACAACCGCCCTACGAGCAGTACTTC
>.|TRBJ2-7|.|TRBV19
CASSITGSYEQYF
TGTGCCAGTAGTATTACAGGGAGCTACGAGCAGTACTTC
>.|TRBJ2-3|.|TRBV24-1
CATSSRADTQYF
TGTGCCACCAGTAGCAGGGCAGATACGCAGTATTTT
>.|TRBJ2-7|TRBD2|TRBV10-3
CAISGGSTHEQYF
TGTGCCATCAGTGGCGGGAGCACCCACGAGCAGTACTTC
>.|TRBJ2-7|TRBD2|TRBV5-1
CASSLGLAGGTAHEQYF
TGCGCCAGCAGCTTGGGTCTAGCGGGAGGGACGGCCCACGAGCAGTACTTC
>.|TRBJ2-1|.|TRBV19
CASSKPGAYNEQFF
TGTGCCAGTAGCAAGCCGGGGGCCTACAATGAGCAGTTCTTC
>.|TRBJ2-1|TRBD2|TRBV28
CASSPGLAGAFYNEQFF
TGTGCCAGCAGTCCCGGACTAGCGGGAGCATTCTACAATGAGCAGTTCTTC
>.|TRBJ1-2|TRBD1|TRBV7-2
CASSLNRGDYGYTF
TGTGCCAGCAGCTTAAACAGGGGCGACTATGGCTACACCTTC
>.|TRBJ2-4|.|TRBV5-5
CASSPQVGLLAKNIQYF
TGTGCCAGCAGCCCTCAGGTGGGACTCTTGGCCAAAAACATTCAGTACTTC
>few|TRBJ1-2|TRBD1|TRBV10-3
CAISDDRGYGYTF
TGTGCCATCAGTGACGACAGGGGCTATGGCTACACCTTC